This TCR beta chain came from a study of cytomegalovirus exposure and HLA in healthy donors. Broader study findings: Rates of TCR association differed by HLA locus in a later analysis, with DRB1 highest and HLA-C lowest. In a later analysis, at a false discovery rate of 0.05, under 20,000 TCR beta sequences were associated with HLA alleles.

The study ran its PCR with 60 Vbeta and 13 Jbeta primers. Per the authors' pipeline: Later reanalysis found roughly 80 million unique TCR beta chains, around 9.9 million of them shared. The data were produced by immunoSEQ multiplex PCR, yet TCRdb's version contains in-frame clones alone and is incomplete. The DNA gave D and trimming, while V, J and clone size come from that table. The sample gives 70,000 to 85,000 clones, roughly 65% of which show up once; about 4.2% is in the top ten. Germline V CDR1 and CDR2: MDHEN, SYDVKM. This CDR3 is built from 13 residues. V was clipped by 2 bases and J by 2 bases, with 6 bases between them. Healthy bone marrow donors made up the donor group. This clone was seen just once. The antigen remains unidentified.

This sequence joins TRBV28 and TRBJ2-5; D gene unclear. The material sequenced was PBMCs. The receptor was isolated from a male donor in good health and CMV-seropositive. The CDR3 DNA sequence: TGTGCCAGCAGTTTAGAGGTTCAAGAGACCCAGTACTTC. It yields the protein CASSLEVQETQYF.